This is a list of T cell receptor beta chains from one sample in a study of blood T cell repertoires in COVID-19. Some clones are missing from TCRdb's copy, which holds only in-frame ones; the method was immunoSEQ multiplex PCR. The table includes about 410,000 clones, less than 95% detected once. The sample was PBMCs or T cells enriched from blood (not recorded which). All receptors come from a man between 18 and 35 years old who had recovered from COVID-19. CDR3s include the opening cysteine and the closing phenylalanine or tryptophan. The D gene is left open where the match is weak. A row's size may be missing; if present it is once, few, many or a size class.

j_call: TRBJ1-5; clone_size: -; d_call: TRBD1; v_call: TRBV2; cdr3_nt: TGTGCCAGCAGGGACCAGACAGGGGTTCAGCCCCAGCATTTT; cdr3_aa: CASRDQTGVQPQHF
j_call: TRBJ2-1; clone_size: -; d_call: -; v_call: TRBV7-3; cdr3_nt: TGTGCCAGCAGCTTAAACGGGAAACGGGATGAGCAGTTCTTC; cdr3_aa: CASSLNGKRDEQFF
j_call: TRBJ1-5; clone_size: -; d_call: TRBD1; v_call: TRBV3-1/TRBV3-2; cdr3_nt: TGTGCCAGCAGCCCCCATCGACAGGGCCCTAACCAGCCCCAGCATTTT; cdr3_aa: CASSPHRQGPNQPQHF
j_call: TRBJ1-6; clone_size: -; d_call: -; v_call: TRBV28; cdr3_nt: TGTGCCAGCAGTTCTCCGGGACAAATCATAACCGGTTCACCCCTCCACTTT; cdr3_aa: CASSSPGQIITGSPLHF
j_call: TRBJ1-1; clone_size: -; d_call: TRBD1; v_call: TRBV25-1; cdr3_nt: TGTGCCAGCCGGGACAGGAACACTGAAGCTTTCTTT; cdr3_aa: CASRDRNTEAFF
j_call: TRBJ1-5; clone_size: -; d_call: TRBD1; v_call: TRBV29-1; cdr3_nt: TGCAGCGTAGCAACCGGGACAGGGGTAAATCAGCCCCAGCATTTT; cdr3_aa: CSVATGTGVNQPQHF
j_call: TRBJ2-7; clone_size: -; d_call: -; v_call: TRBV2; cdr3_nt: TGTGCCAGCAGGGTGAGCTCCTACGAGCAGTACTTC; cdr3_aa: CASRVSSYEQYF
j_call: TRBJ2-7; clone_size: -; d_call: -; v_call: TRBV5-4; cdr3_nt: TGTGCCAGCAGCTGGACAGCGTCGGAGAACGAGCAGTACTTC; cdr3_aa: CASSWTASENEQYF
j_call: TRBJ2-7; clone_size: -; d_call: TRBD2; v_call: TRBV2; cdr3_nt: TGTGCCAGCAGTCAAAAGGGACTAGCGGCGGGAGAGCAGTACTTC; cdr3_aa: CASSQKGLAAGEQYF
j_call: TRBJ2-2; clone_size: -; d_call: -; v_call: TRBV5-1; cdr3_nt: TGCGCCAGCAGCTTGGACGGACAGCGATCGGGGGAGCTGTTTTTT; cdr3_aa: CASSLDGQRSGELFF
j_call: TRBJ1-6; clone_size: -; d_call: -; v_call: TRBV28; cdr3_nt: TGTGCCAGCGCCACAGGGCTCGGGTCACCCCTCCACTTT; cdr3_aa: CASATGLGSPLHF
j_call: TRBJ1-1; clone_size: -; d_call: TRBD1; v_call: TRBV12-3/TRBV12-4; cdr3_nt: TGTGCCAGCAGACTGACAGGGGGCACTGAAGCTTTCTTT; cdr3_aa: CASRLTGGTEAFF
j_call: TRBJ2-6; clone_size: -; d_call: -; v_call: TRBV11-3; cdr3_nt: TGTGCCAGCAGCCGAGGGGGCTCTGGGGCCAACGTCCTGACTTTC; cdr3_aa: CASSRGGSGANVLTF
j_call: TRBJ2-1; clone_size: -; d_call: -; v_call: TRBV6-5; cdr3_nt: TGTGCCAGCAGTTCCCTGGTGGGGGGGGCCGGTAATGAGCAGTTCTTC; cdr3_aa: CASSSLVGGAGNEQFF
j_call: TRBJ1-1; clone_size: few; d_call: TRBD1; v_call: TRBV2; cdr3_nt: TGTGCCAGCAGCTGGGACCCAGGGGGAACTGAAGCTTTCTTT; cdr3_aa: CASSWDPGGTEAFF
j_call: TRBJ2-5; clone_size: -; d_call: TRBD2; v_call: TRBV19; cdr3_nt: TGTGCCAGTAGCCTCGGGACTAGCGGATATCAAGAGACCCAGTACTTC; cdr3_aa: CASSLGTSGYQETQYF
j_call: TRBJ2-1; clone_size: -; d_call: -; v_call: TRBV24-1; cdr3_nt: TGTGCCACCAGTGACCCCTCGGGGGCGGGAGCGAACAATGAGCAGTTCTTC; cdr3_aa: CATSDPSGAGANNEQFF
j_call: TRBJ2-1; clone_size: few; d_call: -; v_call: TRBV20-1; cdr3_nt: TGCAGTGCCCGGGACTGGATGGAGTTCTTC; cdr3_aa: CSARDWMEFF
j_call: TRBJ1-2; clone_size: -; d_call: TRBD1; v_call: TRBV5-1; cdr3_nt: TGCGCCAGCAGCTACAGGGGACAGGGATCCCCTACCTATGGCTACACCTTC; cdr3_aa: CASSYRGQGSPTYGYTF
j_call: TRBJ2-1; clone_size: -; d_call: TRBD2; v_call: TRBV6-6; cdr3_nt: TGTGCCAGCAGCCCCGGGGGGGGCCGAGAGCAGTTCTTC; cdr3_aa: CASSPGGGREQFF
j_call: TRBJ1-5; clone_size: -; d_call: -; v_call: TRBV5-1; cdr3_nt: TGCGCCAGCAGCCCCGAGTTGAATCAGCCCCAGCATTTT; cdr3_aa: CASSPELNQPQHF